A few counts support the clone carrying this T cell receptor (beta chain). With 2 bases clipped from V and 0 bases from J, the junction kept 6 bases outside the gene matches. The CDR3 is 16 amino acids. Germline CDR1 SGHVT, CDR2 SQSDAQ. The data were obtained in a study of blood T cell repertoires in COVID-19. Looking at the study overall: Acute-phase and convalescent COVID-19 samples originated in the United States, Italy and Spain. PBMCs, B-cell-depleted T cells, or T cells were the source of the cDNA or gDNA that made up the material.

Methods used by the authors: The assay estimated nucleated cells by amplifying reference gene primers. TCRdb's table, derived via immunoSEQ multiplex PCR, lists solely in-frame clones and lacks some. V and J calls and clone size come straight from that table; D and trimming were deduced from the DNA. Of 100,000 to 150,000 clones in the sample, 84% are singletons; the top ten hold around 13%. The receptor was derived from a woman in her twenties or thirties who had recovered from COVID-19. The V gene is TRBV7-4, the J gene TRBJ1-2; 7 positions match TRBD1. Input material: peripheral blood. CDR3 sequence reads: CASSLKGQLPNYGYTF. CDR3 bases: TGTGCCAGCAGCTTAAAGGGACAGCTTCCTAACTATGGCTACACCTTC.